This entry describes one T cell receptor beta chain. This sample was included in a study of shared T cell receptors in the human thymus. V was clipped by 6 bases and J by 1 base, with 15 bases between them. This CDR3 is built from 15 residues. Germline V gene sequence: CDR1 KGHSH, CDR2 LQKENI. Clones were read by immunoSEQ multiplex PCR, and TCRdb kept only the in-frame ones, dropping some. The repertoire includes hundreds of thousands of clones, approximately 85% of them detected once, and under 0.012% sits in the top ten. The same data also contributed to another study, on human thymus T cells.

The gene calls are TRBV18 and TRBJ1-1; TRBD1 is a possible D gene (5 bases). The TCR comes from a girl in the first two years of life with a congenital heart defect. Source material: thymocytes. The CDR3 spells CASSRGGVANTEAFF. Here the CDR3 DNA reads TGTGCCAGCTCTCGTGGGGGGGTAGCGAACACTGAAGCTTTCTTT.